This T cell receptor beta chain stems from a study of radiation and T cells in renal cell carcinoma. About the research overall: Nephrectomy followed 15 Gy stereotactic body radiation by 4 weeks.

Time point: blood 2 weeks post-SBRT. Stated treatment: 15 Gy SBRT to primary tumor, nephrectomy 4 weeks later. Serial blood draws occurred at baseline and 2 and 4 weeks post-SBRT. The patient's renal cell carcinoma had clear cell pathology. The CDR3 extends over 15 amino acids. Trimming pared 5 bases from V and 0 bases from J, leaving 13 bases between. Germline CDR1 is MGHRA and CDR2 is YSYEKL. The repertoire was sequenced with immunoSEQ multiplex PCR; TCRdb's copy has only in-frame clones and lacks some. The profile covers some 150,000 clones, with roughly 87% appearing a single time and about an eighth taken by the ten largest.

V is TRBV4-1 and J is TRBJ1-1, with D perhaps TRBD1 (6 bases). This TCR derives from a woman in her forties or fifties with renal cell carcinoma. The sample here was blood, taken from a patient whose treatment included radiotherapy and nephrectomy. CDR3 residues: CASSWDIRLNTEAFF. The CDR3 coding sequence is TGCGCCAGCAGCTGGGACATCCGTCTGAACACTGAAGCTTTCTTT.